The 21 T cell receptor beta chains below all came from one sample that was sequenced in a study of shared clonotypes between healthy human individuals. Only in-frame clones appear in the TCRdb table, and some are missing; sequencing was by immunoSEQ multiplex PCR. The sample holds over 1.5 million clones, 95% to 99% seen once. What was sequenced was naive CD4+ T cells sorted from blood. The subset was: CD45RA+ positively selected. The origin of the receptors is a man aged 25-40 years in good health.

The chain has TRBV29-1 and TRBJ2-1; D perhaps matches TRBD2 (6 bases). Germline V gene sequence: CDR1 SQVTM, CDR2 ANQGSEA. The CDR3 totals 15 residues. The V end was cut by 8 bases, the J end by 2 bases, with 19 bases between. The CDR3 coding sequence is TGCAGCACCCGTGGGTGGCGGGGTACCTACAATGAGCAGTTCTTC. Protein product: CSTRGWRGTYNEQFF.

V gene TRBV30 combines with J gene TRBJ1-5; D might be TRBD1 (6 bases). Germline V lookup: CDR1 GTSNPN, CDR2 SVGIG (reference sequence). The CDR3 loop spans 15 amino acids. The V end was cut by 0 bases, the J end by 3 bases, with 12 bases between. CDR3: CAWSVRGGINQPQHF. The CDR3 coding sequence is TGTGCCTGGAGTGTACGAGGGGGGATCAATCAGCCCCAGCATTTT.

As DNA, the CDR3 is TGTGCCAGCAGTTTAAGGGCACAGCTCTCTGGAAACACCATATATTTT. Protein: CASSLRAQLSGNTIYF. The chain has TRBV28 and TRBJ1-3; the D is unclear. Trimming cost V 2 bases and J 0 bases, with 11 bases left between them. Germline V gene data show CDR1 as MDHEN and CDR2 as SYDVKM. The CDR3 is 16 amino acids.

The count of this clone is one. The chain is built from TRBV30 and TRBJ2-7, with TRBD2 as a possible D gene (5 bases). The CDR3 runs to 14 residues. V lost 0 bases, J lost 3 bases, and 12 bases lay in between. Germline CDR1 GTSNPN, CDR2 SVGIG (reference sequence). CDR3 in amino acids: CAWSVRLQSYEQYF. CDR3 DNA sequence: TGTGCCTGGAGTGTACGACTACAGAGCTACGAGCAGTACTTC.

J is TRBJ2-3 and V is TRBV15; 13 positions match TRBD2. Germline CDR1 LNHNV, CDR2 YYDKDF (reference sequence). Trimming cost V 0 bases and J 5 bases; bases outside gene matches: 5. This CDR3 region has 17 residues. Here the CDR3 reads CATSREGRLAGGDTQYF. CDR3 bases: TGTGCCACCAGCAGAGAAGGTCGACTAGCGGGAGGAGATACGCAGTATTTT. Based on the CDR3 plus reference TRBV15 and TRBJ2-3, the full variable domain is DAMVIQNPRYQVTQFGKPVTLSCSQTLNHNVMYWYQQKSSQAPKLLFHYYDKDFNNEADTPDNFQSRRPNTSFCFLDIRSPGLGDTAMYLCATSREGRLAGGDTQYFGPGTRLTVL.

The gene calls are TRBV5-1 and TRBJ2-3, with 8 positions matching TRBD2. V lost 2 bases, J lost 0 bases, and 5 bases stayed unmatched. CDR1 is SGHRS, CDR2 YFSETQ, per germline. This CDR3 region has 16 residues. CDR3 coding DNA: TGCGCCAGCAGCTTATTCAGCGGGAGCAGCACAGATACGCAGTATTTT. It specifies CASSLFSGSSTDTQYF. The variable domain in full, completed from reference TRBV5-1 and TRBJ2-3, reads KAGVTQTPRYLIKTRGQQVTLSCSPISGHRSVSWYQQTPGQGLQFLFEYFSETQRNKGNFPGRFSGRQFSNSRSEMNVSTLELGDSALYLCASSLFSGSSTDTQYFGPGTRLTVL.

A remark on this clone: The sample contains more than one DNA sequence encoding this CDR3. V gene TRBV9 combines with J gene TRBJ2-1; no definite D call. This CDR3 spans 13 amino acids. V was pared by 0 bases and J by 5 bases, with 6 bases between. Germline CDR1 SGDLS, CDR2 YYNGEE. The CDR3 loop is CASSVVLDNEQFF. The CDR3 region has the DNA TGTGCCAGCAGCGTAGTCCTTGACAATGAGCAGTTCTTC.

This sequence joins TRBV7-8 and TRBJ1-5; D not resolved. Germline CDR1 reads SGHVS; CDR2 reads FQNEAQ. Between the trimmed V and J ends, which lost 4 bases and 3 bases, there was a span of 22 bases. CDR3 length: 18 residues. DNA of the CDR3: TGTGCCAGCAGCTCCGAAAGCGGACGTTGGAGGGACAATCAGCCCCAGCATTTT. It codes for CASSSESGRWRDNQPQHF.

The V call is TRBV10-3, the J call TRBJ2-7; 9 bases fit TRBD1. V gave up 0 bases and J gave up 5 bases; unmatched junction bases: 2. Germline V gene sequence: CDR1 ENHRY, CDR2 SYGVKD. The CDR3 has 14 residues. The CDR3 reads CAISESRTGDEQYF. CDR3 sequence (DNA): TGTGCCATCAGTGAGTCGAGGACAGGGGACGAGCAGTACTTC.

The DNA of the CDR3 is TGCGCCGTCAGCGGGAGACAGGGCGAGCAGTACTTC. Amino acid sequence: CAVSGRQGEQYF. The V call is TRBV29-1, the J call TRBJ2-7, with D possibly being TRBD2 (8 bases). Germline V lookup: CDR1 SQVTM, CDR2 ANQGSEA. The CDR3 sequence is 12 residues long.

This chain links TRBV28 with TRBJ2-4; 7 bases fit TRBD2. V lost 6 bases to trimming and J lost 4 bases; unmatched junction nucleotides: 6. From germline, CDR1 is MDHEN and CDR2 SYDVKM. The CDR3 loop spans 14 amino acids. CDR3 amino acids: CASRAAGAKNIQYF. The CDR3 coding sequence is TGTGCCAGCAGGGCCGCGGGAGCAAAAAACATTCAGTACTTC.

The chain carries TRBV7-2 and TRBJ2-7; possibly TRBD2 for D (5 bases). V gave up 0 bases and J gave up 2 bases, with 11 bases separating them. The germline gives CDR1 SGHTA, CDR2 FQGNSA. The CDR3 is 15 amino acids. The CDR3 DNA sequence: TGTGCCAGCAGCTTAGCGTTAAGGGAGACCTACGAGCAGTACTTC. It yields the protein CASSLALRETYEQYF.

The chain couples TRBV30 to TRBJ2-2; D is ambiguous. The CDR3 contains 11 residues. Germline values: CDR1 GTSNPN, CDR2 SVGIG (reference sequence). V lost 2 bases and J 4 bases, leaving 2 bases between the germline ends. The CDR3 bases are TGTGCCTGGAGTCCCACCGGGGAGCTGTTTTTT. It is translated as CAWSPTGELFF.

The chain has TRBV11-2 and TRBJ2-7; 10 nucleotides agree with TRBD1. The CDR3 extends over 15 amino acids. Trimming removed 1 base from V and 6 bases from J; junction bases left unmatched: 6. Per germline, CDR1 SGHAT and CDR2 FQNNGV. DNA of the CDR3: TGTGCCAGCAGCTTAGGGGGGACAGGGGCCTTCGAGCAGTACTTC. Its protein product is CASSLGGTGAFEQYF. The whole variable domain, remainder taken from reference TRBV11-2 and TRBJ2-7, is EAGVAQSPRYKIIEKRQSVAFWCNPISGHATLYWYQQILGQGPKLLIQFQNNGVVDDSQLPKDRFSAERLKGVDSTLKIQPAKLEDSAVYLCASSLGGTGAFEQYFGPGTRLTVT.

CDR3 sequence reads: CASSSPRGEFRETQYF. CDR3 in DNA: TGCGCCAGCAGCTCGCCTCGTGGGGAGTTTAGGGAGACCCAGTACTTC. V usage is TRBV5-1 and J usage is TRBJ2-5; a possible D gene is TRBD2 (5 bases). The V gene lost 3 bases and the J gene lost 5 bases, with 20 bases spanning the gap. CDR3 length equals 16 residues. Germline loops: CDR1 SGHRS, CDR2 YFSETQ. Looking up the rest from reference TRBV5-1 and TRBJ2-5 gives the full variable domain: KAGVTQTPRYLIKTRGQQVTLSCSPISGHRSVSWYQQTPGQGLQFLFEYFSETQRNKGNFPGRFSGRQFSNSRSEMNVSTLELGDSALYLCASSSPRGEFRETQYFGPGTRLLVL.

This clone was found once. The rearrangement links TRBV7-2 to TRBJ2-5; D may match TRBD1 or TRBD2 (6 bases each). The germline V gene encodes CDR1 SGHTA and CDR2 FQGNSA. CDR3 size: 16 residues. The germline V and J ends were trimmed by 5 bases and 3 bases, with 19 bases remaining between them. The CDR3, as DNA: TGTGCCAGCAGCCTCCAGCTCACGAGGGGGGAAGAGACCCAGTACTTC. Protein: CASSLQLTRGEETQYF.

This chain links TRBV2 with TRBJ2-2; 8 bases fit TRBD2. This CDR3 is 17 amino acids long. With V trimmed by 11 bases and J by 7 bases, 21 bases remained unmatched. Per germline, CDR1 SNHLY and CDR2 FYNNEI. CDR3 coding DNA: TGTGCCCACCTAAAGTTCGGGGGACTAGTAAACGGCGGGGAGCTGTTTTTT. Translation gives CAHLKFGGLVNGGELFF.

The chain recombines TRBV4-1 with TRBJ2-3, with TRBD2 matching 9 bases. The germline gives CDR1 MGHRA, CDR2 YSYEKL. V dropped 0 bases and J dropped 4; count of bases not matched to a gene: 5. The CDR3 has 16 amino acids. The CDR3 protein is CASSQEQAGGSDTQYF. The DNA for the CDR3 is TGCGCCAGCAGCCAAGAACAAGCGGGAGGATCAGATACGCAGTATTTT.

CDR3 nucleotides: TGTGCCAGCAGCTTAAGGCAAGCGGCTTCCACTGAAGCTTTCTTT. As protein: CASSLRQAASTEAFF. V usage is TRBV7-3 and J usage is TRBJ1-1; D unclear. Trimming removed 1 base from V and 4 bases from J, with 13 bases in between. The germline CDR1 and CDR2 sequences are SGHTA and FQGTGA. The CDR3 totals 15 residues.

This clone was recorded only once. V gene TRBV7-3 combines with J gene TRBJ2-1; D may be TRBD1 (7 bases). Trimming took 5 bases from V and 2 from J, leaving 10 bases between them. This CDR3 is built from 14 residues. In germline, CDR1 is SGHTA, CDR2 FQGTGA. The CDR3 bases are TGTGCCAGCAGCCAGGGGGGTGCCTACAATGAGCAGTTCTTC. It encodes CASSQGGAYNEQFF.

Turning to this clone: The same CDR3 also results from other DNA sequences found in this sample. The V and J genes are TRBV18 and TRBJ2-1; TRBD2 matches at 13 bases. The germline gives CDR1 KGHSH, CDR2 LQKENI. This CDR3 is built from 16 residues. The V segment lost 3 bases and the J segment 7 bases; nucleotides outside the gene matches: 6. Written as DNA, the CDR3 is TGTGCCAGCTCACCGCGGACTAGCGGGAGCATAAATGAGCAGTTCTTC. It translates to CASSPRTSGSINEQFF.